The rows below give T cell receptor beta chains drawn from one sample of a study of blood T cell repertoires in COVID-19. Generated by immunoSEQ multiplex PCR, the TCRdb table keeps only in-frame clones and is missing some. Of 150,000 to 200,000 clones in the sample, around four fifths were seen once. The sample taken for sequencing was peripheral blood. These receptors all stem from a man between 65 and 85 years old with acute or convalescent COVID-19. Both conserved end residues are part of each CDR3. The D gene is left open where the match is weak. Part of the rows lack a size; the others show once, few, many or a class for expanded clones.

TRBJ1-1 NA NA TRBV7-8 CASSARRLNTEAFF TGTGCCAGCAGCGCAAGGAGGCTGAACACTGAAGCTTTCTTT
TRBJ2-3 TRBD2 NA TRBV19 CASSKSSGGSADTQYF TGTGCCAGTAGTAAAAGTAGCGGGGGTTCCGCAGATACGCAGTATTTT
TRBJ1-6 TRBD1 NA TRBV5-4 CASSRTGNSIPLNSPLHF TGTGCCAGCAGCCGGACAGGGAATAGCATACCTCTTAATTCACCCCTCCACTTT
TRBJ2-2 NA NA TRBV6-5 CATRRTAGELFF TGTGCCACACGGAGGACGGCCGGGGAGCTGTTTTTT
TRBJ1-1 NA NA TRBV7-9 CASSFYTEAFF TGTGCCAGCAGCTTCTATACTGAAGCTTTCTTT
TRBJ1-3 NA NA TRBV12-2 CASRLAPRPEGDCSGNTIYF TGTGCAAGTCGCTTAGCGCCCCGGCCCGAGGGGGATTGCTCTGGAAACACCATATATTTT
TRBJ1-5 NA NA TRBV7-6 CASRLYDSHNQPQHF TGTGCCAGCAGACTGTACGACAGCCACAATCAGCCCCAGCATTTT
TRBJ1-5 NA few TRBV6-5 CASKIRTYSNQPQHF TGTGCCAGCAAGATAAGAACTTATAGCAATCAGCCCCAGCATTTT
TRBJ2-7 TRBD1 once TRBV2 CASSYPDRGYSYDEQYF TGTGCCAGCAGCTACCCGGACAGGGGGTATTCCTACGACGAGCAGTACTTC
TRBJ2-3 TRBD2 NA TRBV5-4 CASSKGLAGGRSDTQYF TGTGCCAGCAGCAAGGGACTAGCGGGGGGGCGGTCAGATACGCAGTATTTT
TRBJ1-2 TRBD1 once TRBV28 CASDSTGGRYGYTF TGTGCCAGCGATTCAACAGGGGGTCGGTATGGCTACACCTTC
TRBJ1-3 NA NA TRBV5-6 CASSLDTGNTIYF TGTGCCAGCAGCCTTGACACTGGAAACACCATATATTTT
TRBJ1-2 NA NA TRBV3-1/TRBV3-2 CASSQGAEANYGYTF TGTGCCAGCAGCCAAGGGGCTGAAGCTAACTATGGCTACACCTTC
TRBJ1-2 NA NA TRBV29-1 CSVPDRTNYGYTF TGCAGCGTTCCCGACAGGACTAACTATGGCTACACCTTC
TRBJ1-2 NA few TRBV7-9 CASSLYDPGSLSTF TGTGCCAGCAGCTTATATGATCCAGGGTCTCTAAGCACCTTC
TRBJ2-1 NA NA TRBV11-3 CASSKTSGSPGVYNEQFF TGTGCCAGCAGCAAAACCTCAGGGAGCCCGGGGGTTTACAATGAGCAGTTCTTC
TRBJ2-1 NA NA TRBV10-3 CAISGGLAANEQFF TGTGCCATCAGTGGAGGGTTAGCGGCCAATGAGCAGTTCTTC
TRBJ2-1 TRBD2 NA TRBV7-2 CASSTSGGPNEQFF TGTGCCAGCAGCACTAGCGGGGGGCCCAATGAGCAGTTCTTC
TRBJ1-2 NA NA TRBV6-5 CASGGERRYGYTF TGTGCCAGCGGAGGGGAAAGGCGCTATGGCTACACCTTC
TRBJ2-7 TRBD1 NA TRBV11-2 CASRLGQGDSYEQYF TGTGCCAGCAGATTGGGACAGGGGGACTCCTACGAGCAGTACTTC
TRBJ2-5 TRBD1 NA TRBV7-9 CASSLGTGQETQYF TGTGCCAGCAGCTTAGGGACAGGACAAGAGACCCAGTACTTC
TRBJ2-7 TRBD2 NA TRBV5-6 CASSQWKGLGFVQYF TGTGCCAGCAGCCAATGGAAGGGACTAGGCTTCGTGCAGTACTTC
TRBJ2-4 NA once TRBV5-8 CASSLWRSENIQYF TGTGCCAGCAGCTTGTGGAGGTCGGAAAACATTCAGTACTTC
TRBJ2-1 NA NA TRBV24-1 CATSDPTSWEQFF TGTGCCACCAGTGATCCAACAAGTTGGGAGCAGTTCTTC
TRBJ2-3 TRBD2 many TRBV5-1 CASSHSFSGGPTDTQYF TGCGCCAGCAGCCATTCTTTTAGCGGGGGGCCCACAGATACGCAGTATTTT
TRBJ2-3 TRBD1 NA TRBV6-5 CASKGAPLDTQYF TGTGCCAGCAAGGGGGCCCCCCTCGATACGCAGTATTTT
TRBJ2-5 NA NA TRBV5-6 CASSLRSKETQYF TGTGCCAGCAGCTTGCGGAGTAAAGAGACCCAGTACTTC
TRBJ2-4 NA NA TRBV6-2/TRBV6-3 CASSQPLRDQYF TGTGCCAGCAGTCAACCCCTCCGGGATCAGTACTTC
TRBJ2-2 TRBD1 many TRBV5-1 CASSAGTGATGELFF TGCGCCAGCAGCGCCGGGACAGGGGCCACCGGGGAGCTGTTTTTT
TRBJ1-2 TRBD1 NA TRBV5-1 CASSFEGQGGYGYTF TGCGCCAGCAGCTTCGAGGGACAGGGAGGCTATGGCTACACCTTC
TRBJ1-4 NA NA TRBV7-2 CASSFDRPSNEKLFF TGTGCCAGCAGCTTTGACAGGCCCTCTAATGAAAAACTGTTTTTT
TRBJ2-1 TRBD1 NA TRBV6-5 CASKSGQGWYNEQFF TGTGCCAGCAAGTCTGGACAGGGGTGGTACAATGAGCAGTTCTTC
TRBJ1-2 TRBD1 NA TRBV5-4 CASSLGTGERGYTF TGTGCCAGCAGCTTGGGGACAGGGGAACGAGGCTACACCTTC
TRBJ2-3 NA few TRBV7-6 CASSFGGASTDTQYF TGTGCCAGCAGCTTTGGCGGGGCAAGCACAGATACGCAGTATTTT
TRBJ1-3 TRBD1 NA TRBV9 CASSASTGAIYF TGTGCCAGCAGCGCGTCGACAGGGGCCATATATTTT
TRBJ2-5 TRBD1 NA TRBV27 CASSLQGVSQETQYF TGTGCCAGCAGTCTACAGGGGGTATCCCAAGAGACCCAGTACTTC
TRBJ2-7 NA NA TRBV19 CASSWAIVHEQYF TGTGCCAGTTCTTGGGCCATAGTACACGAGCAGTACTTC
TRBJ2-5 TRBD2 once TRBV3-1/TRBV3-2 CASSQGGTETQYF TGTGCCAGCAGCCAGGGGGGGACTGAGACCCAGTACTTC
TRBJ1-4 NA NA TRBV27 CASSTVGSANEKLFF TGTGCCAGCAGTACAGTGGGTTCGGCTAATGAAAAACTGTTTTTT
TRBJ1-2 TRBD1 NA TRBV5-1 CASSFGDRGRSTF TGCGCCAGCAGCTTCGGGGACAGGGGCCGGAGCACCTTC
TRBJ1-4 NA NA TRBV5-6 CASSLLATNEKLFF TGTGCCAGCAGCTTGCTAGCAACTAATGAAAAACTGTTTTTT
TRBJ2-2 TRBD1 NA TRBV6-5 CASRSRTGGSGELFF TGTGCCAGCAGGTCCAGGACAGGGGGCTCCGGGGAGCTGTTTTTT
TRBJ1-1 NA NA TRBV28 CASRGAVGRGTEAFF TGTGCCAGCAGGGGGGCAGTGGGGCGCGGCACTGAAGCTTTCTTT
TRBJ1-2 TRBD1 few TRBV7-3 CASSTGQARGYTF TGTGCCAGCAGCACGGGACAGGCCAGAGGCTACACCTTC
TRBJ2-7 TRBD2 NA TRBV19 CASSPLSGGSSYEQYF TGTGCCAGTAGTCCACTTAGCGGGGGGAGCTCCTACGAGCAGTACTTC
TRBJ1-1 NA NA TRBV5-1 CASREGVSDTEAFF TGCGCCAGCCGCGAAGGGGTCAGTGACACTGAAGCTTTCTTT
TRBJ1-5 NA NA TRBV2 CASSDPGSQPQHF TGTGCCAGCAGTGATCCGGGGTCTCAGCCCCAGCATTTT